This T cell receptor beta chain derives from a study of T cells in Graves' hyperthyroidism and ophthalmopathy. Each diagnosis drew on symptoms, thyroxine, TRAb, thyroid ultrasound and orbital computed tomography findings. Study conclusions and caveats: Ophthalmopathy was separated from stable hyperthyroidism by a 13 V-J model. Most thyroid clonotypes that were expanded above 0.001 also turned up in blood.

There were TCR beta CDR3 regions amplified from RNA transcripts. The HTBI primer set was used in a first-round RT-PCR of the TCR CDR3. TCRdb itself ran the multiplex PCR reads through MiXCR, one entry per CDR3 protein. The sample has 450,000 to 700,000 distinct CDR3 sequences, 35% to 55% seen once. CDR3 length equals 15 residues. Germline-derived CDR1 and CDR2 are KGHDR and SFDVKD. The V and J ends lost 0 bases and 5 bases respectively, with 9 bases between them. Ten or more counts support this clonotype. Antigen unknown. What was sequenced was peripheral blood or thyroid tissue (not recorded which). The receptor comes from an adult woman with Graves' disease, either hyperthyroidism or ophthalmopathy (not recorded which). This chain connects TRBV24-1 to TRBJ2-2; a possible D gene is TRBD2 (6 bases). For the CDR3, the DNA is TGTGCCACCAGTGATTTGTTGCGGGGTACCGGGGAGCTGTTTTTT. Amino acids: CATSDLLRGTGELFF.